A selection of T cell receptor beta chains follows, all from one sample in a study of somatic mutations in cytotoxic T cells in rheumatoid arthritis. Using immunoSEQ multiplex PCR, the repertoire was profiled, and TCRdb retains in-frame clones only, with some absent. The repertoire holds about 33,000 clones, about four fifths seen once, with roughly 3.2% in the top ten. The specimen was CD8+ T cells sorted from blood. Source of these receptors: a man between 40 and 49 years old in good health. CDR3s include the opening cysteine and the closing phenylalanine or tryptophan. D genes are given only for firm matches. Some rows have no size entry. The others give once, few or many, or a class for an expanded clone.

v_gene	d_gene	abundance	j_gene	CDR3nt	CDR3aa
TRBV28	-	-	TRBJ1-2	TGTGCCAGCAGCCAAGACGGATATGGCTACACCTTC	CASSQDGYGYTF
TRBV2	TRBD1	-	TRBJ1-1	TGTGCCAGCAGCAGCTCCGGGACAGGGGGTCCTGAAGCTTTCTTT	CASSSSGTGGPEAFF
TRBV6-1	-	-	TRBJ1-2	TGTGCCAGCAGAGTCGGGCCTTTTCGCTACACCTTC	CASRVGPFRYTF
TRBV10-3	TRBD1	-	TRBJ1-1	TGTGCCATCAGTGACCCCTCCGGGACAGTAAACACTGAAGCTTTCTTT	CAISDPSGTVNTEAFF
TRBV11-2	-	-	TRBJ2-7	TGTGCCAGCAGCTTCAGGGACATGATGGACCACGAGCAGTACTTC	CASSFRDMMDHEQYF
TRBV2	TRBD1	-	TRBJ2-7	TGTGCCAGCCTAGGACAGGCCTCCTACGAGCAGTACTTC	CASLGQASYEQYF
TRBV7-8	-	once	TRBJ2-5	TGTGCCAGCAGCGTGGGGTCTGAGACCCAGTACTTC	CASSVGSETQYF
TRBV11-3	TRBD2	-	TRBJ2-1	TGTGCCAGCAGCTTAGGGGGCGGGAGTGACTACAATGAGCAGTTCTTC	CASSLGGGSDYNEQFF
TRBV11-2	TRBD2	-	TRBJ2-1	TGTGCCAGCAGCCTCGGGTCTAGCGGGAGAACTGAGCAGTTCTTC	CASSLGSSGRTEQFF
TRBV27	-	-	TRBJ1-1	TGTGCCAGCAGCCCCTCCGGACGTCTGAACACTGAAGCTTTCTTT	CASSPSGRLNTEAFF
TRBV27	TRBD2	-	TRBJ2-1	TGTGCCAGCAGTTCTTTAGCGGGAGGGAGTGAGCAGTTCTTC	CASSSLAGGSEQFF
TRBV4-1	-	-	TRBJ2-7	TGCGCCAGCAGCCAAGACTTGACAGGATCCTACGAGCAGTACTTC	CASSQDLTGSYEQYF
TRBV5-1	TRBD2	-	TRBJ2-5	TGCGCCAGCAGCCAAGGGACTAGCGGGAAGGAGACCCAGTACTTC	CASSQGTSGKETQYF
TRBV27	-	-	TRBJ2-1	TGTGCCAGCAGTTTAAGGATGGGGGGCGGCAGCTCCTACAATGAGCAGTTCTTC	CASSLRMGGGSSYNEQFF
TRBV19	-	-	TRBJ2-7	TGTGCCAGTAGTATGTTCGGAGGGTACGAGCAGTACTTC	CASSMFGGYEQYF
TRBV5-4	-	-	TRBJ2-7	TGTGCCAGCAGCGAGGAGTCCTACGAGCAGTACTTC	CASSEESYEQYF
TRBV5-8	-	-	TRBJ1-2	TGTGCCAGCAGCCATATGATGAGTAGGGTTAACTATGGCTACACCTTC	CASSHMMSRVNYGYTF
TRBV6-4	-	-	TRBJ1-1	TGTGCCAGCAGTGACGGAGGGAACACTGAAGCTTTCTTT	CASSDGGNTEAFF
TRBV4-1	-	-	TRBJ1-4	TGCGCCAGCAGCCCAAGGGGGGTTGCAACTAATGAAAAACTGTTTTTT	CASSPRGVATNEKLFF
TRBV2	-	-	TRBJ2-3	TGTGCCAGCGATCGGGACCCTGTCACAGATACGCAGTATTTT	CASDRDPVTDTQYF
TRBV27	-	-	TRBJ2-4	TGTGCCAGCAGTTTGCTCGGCGGTAGCAGGAACATTCAGTACTTC	CASSLLGGSRNIQYF
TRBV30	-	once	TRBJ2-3	TGTGCCTGGTCCCTAGGGGGGGGGCTAGCGGAAACAGATACGCAGTATTTT	CAWSLGGGLAETDTQYF
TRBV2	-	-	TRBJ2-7	TGTGCCAGCAGTGAAGCCATTTTAGAGGGGCAGTACTTC	CASSEAILEGQYF